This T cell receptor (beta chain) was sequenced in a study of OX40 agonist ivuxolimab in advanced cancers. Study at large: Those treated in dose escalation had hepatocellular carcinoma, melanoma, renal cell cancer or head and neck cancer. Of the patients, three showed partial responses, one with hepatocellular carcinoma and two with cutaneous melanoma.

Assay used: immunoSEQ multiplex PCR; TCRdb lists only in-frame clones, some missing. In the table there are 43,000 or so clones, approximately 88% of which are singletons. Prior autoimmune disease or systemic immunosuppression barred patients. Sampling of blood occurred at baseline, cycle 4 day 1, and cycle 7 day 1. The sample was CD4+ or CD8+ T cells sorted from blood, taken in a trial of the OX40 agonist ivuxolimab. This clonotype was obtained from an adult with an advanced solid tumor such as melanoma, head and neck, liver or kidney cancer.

The DNA for the CDR3 is TGTGCCAGCAGTTTCTCTCCAGGGCCGAGTCAAGAGACCCAGTACTTC. Translated, it gives CASSFSPGPSQETQYF. The chain uses TRBV28 and TRBJ2-5, with a possible D match to TRBD1 (5 bases). Germline V lookup: CDR1 MDHEN, CDR2 SYDVKM. The CDR3 runs to 16 residues. With 3 bases removed from V and 2 bases from J, the gap between germline ends came to 16 bases.